What follows describes a single T cell receptor (beta chain). Self-reported history from a screening survey and questionnaire set each donor's cohort. The data derive from a study of blood T cell repertoires in COVID-19. Background on the study: Acute-phase and convalescent COVID-19 samples originated in the United States, Italy and Spain. Nucleic acid was either cDNA or gDNA, and it came from T cells, B-cell-depleted T cells, or PBMCs.

Losses at the gene ends were 4 bases for V and 1 base for J; bases not matched to a gene: 9. Germline V gene data show CDR1 as MNHEY and CDR2 as SVGEGT. This CDR3 spans 16 amino acids. Libraries were prepared by immunoSEQ multiplex PCR; TCRdb keeps only in-frame clonotypes and omits some of them. This sample has 200,000 or so clones; about four fifths occur once, and the top ten carry around 1.8%. The sequenced sample was PBMCs or T cells enriched from blood (not recorded which). The TCR was taken from a man aged 55 to 70 who had recovered from COVID-19. This chain joins TRBV6-2 or TRBV6-3 and TRBJ2-5; TRBD2 matches 7 bases. The DNA for the CDR3 is TGTGCCAGCAGTTTCTTAAGAGCGGGGAGCCAAGAGACCCAGTACTTC. It yields the protein CASSFLRAGSQETQYF.